These 13 T cell receptor beta chains originate from one sample sequenced in a study of cytotoxic CD8 clonotypes in ibrutinib-treated CLL. Using immunoSEQ multiplex PCR, the repertoire was profiled, and TCRdb retains in-frame clones only, with some absent. This table holds over 45,000 clones, approximately 60% found once. This specimen consisted of PBMCs, obtained after 24 months of ibrutinib treatment. The receptors derive from a human donor with chronic lymphocytic leukemia.

The chain recombines TRBV6-1 with TRBJ2-3, with D uncertain. V shed 3 bases and J shed 6 bases, with 4 bases lying between them. The CDR3 consists of 11 residues. Germline loops: CDR1 MNHNS, CDR2 SASEGT. CDR3 in amino acids: CASSDRDTQYF. CDR3 DNA: TGTGCCAGCAGTGACAGGGATACGCAGTATTTT.

The sample holds many counts of this clone. This chain links TRBV7-8 with TRBJ2-1; D gene uncertain. The CDR3 totals 12 residues. CDR1 and CDR2 (germline): SGHVS, FQNEAQ. The V end was cut by 5 bases, the J end by 15 bases, with 17 bases between. CDR3: CASSERHLRVFF. As DNA, the CDR3 is TGTGCCAGCAGCGAGAGACACCTAAGAGTGTTCTTC.

The chain employs TRBV18 and TRBJ2-1, with 14 bases identical to TRBD2. Germline CDR1 and CDR2: KGHSH and LQKENI. CDR3 length: 16 residues. J lost 12 bases, V lost 0 bases, and 7 bases had no gene match. The CDR3 sequence: CASSPPGLAGGPGQFF. Written as DNA, the CDR3 is TGTGCCAGCTCACCACCTGGACTAGCGGGAGGACCTGGGCAGTTCTTC.

J is TRBJ2-3 and V is TRBV27; 8 bases fit TRBD1. Trimming at V came to 6 bases and at J to 6 bases, leaving 17 bases not matched to a gene. Germline CDR1 reads MNHEY; CDR2 reads SMNVEV (reference sequence). The CDR3 has 17 amino acids. For the CDR3, the DNA is TGTGCCAGCAGCCCCAAGCCGGACAGGGTGAGGAAGGATACGCAGTATTTT. Encoded protein: CASSPKPDRVRKDTQYF.

The CDR3 DNA is TGTGCCAGCAGCCCGGGACAGTTCACAGATACGCAGTATTTT. Protein: CASSPGQFTDTQYF. The chain employs TRBV11-2 and TRBJ2-3; 7 bases fit TRBD1. Germline CDR1 SGHAT, CDR2 FQNNGV. V gave up 5 bases and J gave up 2 bases; unmatched junction bases: 4. The CDR3 extends over 14 amino acids. The complete variable domain, with remaining parts taken from reference TRBV11-2 and TRBJ2-3, reads EAGVAQSPRYKIIEKRQSVAFWCNPISGHATLYWYQQILGQGPKLLIQFQNNGVVDDSQLPKDRFSAERLKGVDSTLKIQPAKLEDSAVYLCASSPGQFTDTQYFGPGTRLTVL.

The rearrangement uses TRBV5-4 and TRBJ2-1; 8 positions match TRBD1. Germline V gives CDR1 SGHNT, CDR2 YYREEE (reference sequence). This CDR3 region has 17 residues. V shed 4 bases, J shed 4 bases, and the junction held 13 bases outside the gene matches. CDR3 protein: CASSPTPGQVTYNEQFF. CDR3 bases: TGTGCCAGCAGCCCGACCCCGGGACAGGTTACTTACAATGAGCAGTTCTTC.

The CDR3 DNA sequence: TGTGCCAGCAGCGTAGAAGGGAGGGCCGGAGATACGCAGTATTTT. It codes for CASSVEGRAGDTQYF. This rearrangement joins TRBV9 to TRBJ2-3; 7 bases align to TRBD2. The V gene end was trimmed by 0 bases and the J gene end by 5 bases; junction bases not matched to a gene: 6. The length of the CDR3 is 15 residues. The V gene's germline CDR1 is SGDLS and CDR2 YYNGEE.

This clone was seen a few times. The V gene is TRBV10-2, the J gene TRBJ2-7; possible D gene TRBD1, 6 bases. This CDR3 spans 13 amino acids. Between the trimmed V and J ends, which lost 3 bases and 1 base, there was a span of 7 bases. Germline V gene lookup returns CDR1 WSHSY and CDR2 SAAADI. The CDR3 protein is CASSEGTSYEQYV. Written as DNA, the CDR3 is TGCGCCAGCAGTGAAGGGACATCCTACGAGCAGTACGTC.

This clone has ten or more counts. The V gene is TRBV5-6, the J gene TRBJ1-5, with D possibly TRBD1 on 5 matching bases. In germline, CDR1 is SGHDT, CDR2 YYEEEE. This CDR3 has 15 residues. The V end lost 6 bases, the J end lost 7 bases, and 20 bases lay between the germline ends. CDR3 sequence reads: CASTPWGRVGQPQHF. CDR3 sequence (DNA): TGTGCCAGCACCCCCTGGGGCAGGGTAGGACAGCCCCAGCATTTT.

V is TRBV20-1 and J is TRBJ1-1; D uncertain. Deletions cut 0 bases from V and 10 bases from J, with 9 bases between. This CDR3 is 11 amino acids long. From germline, CDR1 is DFQATT and CDR2 SNEGSKA (reference sequence). The CDR3, as DNA: TGCAGTGCTAGAGATCCAAGTGGAGCTTTCTTT. Protein product: CSARDPSGAFF.

The gene calls are TRBV5-1 and TRBJ2-3, with 10 nucleotides matching TRBD2. Germline CDR1 and CDR2: SGHRS and YFSETQ. The V gene end was trimmed by 3 bases and the J gene end by 3 bases; junction bases not matched to a gene: 4. This CDR3 comprises 15 residues. The CDR3 loop reads CASSSSSGGTDTQYF. In DNA form, the CDR3 reads TGCGCCAGCAGCTCGTCTAGCGGGGGTACAGATACGCAGTATTTT.

The gene calls are TRBV5-1 and TRBJ2-4; weak D call: TRBD2 (5 bases). V gave up 1 base and J gave up 9 bases, with 8 bases separating them. In germline, CDR1 is SGHRS, CDR2 YFSETQ. This CDR3 region has 12 residues. CDR3 coding DNA: TGCGCCAGCAGCTTGAACGCGGGCATTCAGTACTTC. Protein product: CASSLNAGIQYF.

The rearrangement joins TRBV14 to TRBJ2-5, with D unresolved. The CDR3 runs to 11 residues. The V end lost 5 bases, the J end lost 5 bases, and 6 bases lay between the germline ends. CDR1 and CDR2 from the germline V gene are SGHDN and FVKESK. CDR3 sequence: CASSSRETQYF. CDR3 DNA: TGTGCCAGCAGCAGCAGGGAGACCCAGTACTTC.